Below are 20 T cell receptor beta chains sequenced from a single sample in a study of vaccination effects on CD4 cells after COVID-19. Before sequencing took place, the ViraFEST assay used viral peptide pools to expand antigen-specific CD4+ T cells. Subsequent to a culture period of around 10 days, CD4+ T cells were isolated. Each participant was administered two doses of either the BNT162b2 or the mRNA-1273 vaccine. These receptors lack a known antigen. Here immunoSEQ multiplex PCR was the method, and the copy in TCRdb shows in-frame clones only, minus some. The sample lists approximately 30,000 clones; about 83% were seen once. Sequencing used CD4+ T cells from PBMCs cultured with HCoV-NL63 spike peptides, obtained after COVID-19 vaccination. These receptors were collected from a human donor who received a COVID-19 vaccine. Some clones in this sample may be carry-over from other donors' samples.

This rearrangement joins TRBV6-5 to TRBJ2-3; TRBD2 is a possible D gene (6 bases). The germline gives CDR1 MNHEY, CDR2 SVGAGI. The CDR3 consists of 15 residues. Trimming removed 2 bases from V and 2 bases from J, with 11 bases in between. CDR3 region: CASSYVGGYTDTQYF. CDR3 nucleotides: TGTGCCAGCAGTTACGTGGGGGGATACACAGATACGCAGTATTTT.

This chain connects TRBV5-8 to TRBJ1-2, with 8 bases fitting TRBD1. This CDR3 has 14 residues. Germline trimming cut 4 bases from V and 0 bases from J; bases unmatched to any gene: 2. Germline loops: CDR1 SGHTS, CDR2 YDEGEE. This CDR3 is CASSRDRTNYGYTF. In nucleotides, the CDR3 is TGTGCCAGCAGCAGGGACAGGACTAACTATGGCTACACCTTC.

The chain uses TRBV4-2 and TRBJ2-3, with unresolved D. Germline assignment: CDR1 LGHNA and CDR2 YNFKEQ. Trimming shortened V by 0 bases and J by 4 bases, and 14 bases separated the two germline ends. CDR3 length: 16 amino acids. CDR3 sequence: CASSQEHRVLPDTQYF. As DNA, the CDR3 is TGTGCCAGCAGCCAAGAGCACAGAGTTTTGCCAGATACGCAGTATTTT.

The chain joins TRBV19 to TRBJ1-2; TRBD1 is a possible D gene (5 bases). V shed 5 bases and J shed 4 bases, with 17 bases lying between them. The germline V gene encodes CDR1 LNHDA and CDR2 SQIVND (reference sequence). The CDR3 consists of 15 residues. DNA of the CDR3: TGTGCCAGTAGTGCCCCGGACATCAGGTTCTATGGCTACACCTTC. Its translation: CASSAPDIRFYGYTF.

The V and J genes are TRBV5-1 and TRBJ2-5; D perhaps matches TRBD2 (6 bases). CDR1 and CDR2 from the germline V gene are SGHRS and YFSETQ. This CDR3 spans 13 amino acids. The V and J ends lost 4 bases and 1 base respectively, with 8 bases between them. The DNA for the CDR3 is TGCGCCAGCAGCAGGGGACTCCAAGAGACCCAGTACTTC. Protein sequence: CASSRGLQETQYF.

This clone was seen a few times. The rearrangement links TRBV29-1 to TRBJ2-1, with D possibly TRBD1 on 6 matching bases. V lost 8 bases and J lost 7, with 18 bases in between. Germline V gene sequence: CDR1 SQVTM, CDR2 ANQGSEA. This CDR3 is 13 amino acids long. The CDR3 region has the DNA TGCAGCATATACGACAGGATGGGGAATGAGCAGTTCTTC. Translation: CSIYDRMGNEQFF.

This clone was observed a handful of times. The CDR3 bases are TGTGCCAGTAGTCCGCTCGGGACAGGGGACACTGAAGCTTTCTTT. Amino acid sequence: CASSPLGTGDTEAFF. The V and J genes are TRBV19 and TRBJ1-1; TRBD1 matches 10 bases. V dropped 5 bases and J dropped 3; count of bases not matched to a gene: 6. Germline lookup yields CDR1 LNHDA and CDR2 SQIVND (reference sequence). The CDR3 spans 15 residues. Drawing the rest from reference TRBV19 and TRBJ1-1, the complete variable domain is DGGITQSPKYLFRKEGQNVTLSCEQNLNHDAMYWYRQDPGQGLRLIYYSQIVNDFQKGDIAEGYSVSREKKESFPLTVTSAQKNPTAFYLCASSPLGTGDTEAFFGQGTRLTVV.

The chain couples TRBV28 to TRBJ1-2; no clear D gene. From germline, CDR1 is MDHEN and CDR2 SYDVKM. The CDR3 length is 12 residues. Trimming took 4 bases from V and 4 from J, leaving 7 bases between them. The CDR3 here is CASSSVIYGYTF. The CDR3 DNA reads TGTGCCAGCAGTTCCGTAATCTATGGCTACACCTTC.

The chain combines TRBV2 with TRBJ1-5; D perhaps matches TRBD1 (6 bases). This CDR3 comprises 15 residues. Trimming pared 2 bases from V and 2 bases from J, leaving 10 bases between. From germline, CDR1 is SNHLY and CDR2 FYNNEI. CDR3 loop: CASSEWGQGNQPQHF. The CDR3 nucleotides read TGTGCCAGCAGTGAATGGGGGCAGGGCAATCAGCCCCAGCATTTT.

The CDR3 bases are TGCGCCAGCAGCTTGTGGGGGGGAAATTCAGATACGCAGTATTTT. It codes for CASSLWGGNSDTQYF. This sequence joins TRBV5-1 and TRBJ2-3, with 7 bases fitting TRBD2. Germline values: CDR1 SGHRS, CDR2 YFSETQ. The CDR3 loop spans 15 amino acids. The ends lost 1 base at V and 4 bases at J; junction bases unmatched: 6.

This clone was counted once. The J gene is TRBJ1-2, the V gene TRBV2; D may be TRBD1 (5 bases). The CDR3 is 12 residues long. CDR1 and CDR2 (germline): SNHLY, FYNNEI. V was pared by 7 bases and J by 3 bases, with 9 bases between. In DNA, the CDR3 is TGTGCCAGCACCAGGGTGGACTATGGCTACACCTTC. It encodes CASTRVDYGYTF.

The chain links TRBV6-7 to TRBJ1-4; 7 nucleotides line up with TRBD1. TRBV6-7 is assigned to the ORF class and has an uncertain function. V was pared by 2 bases and J by 2 bases, with 23 bases of the junction left unmatched. The CDR3 runs 22 residues. As DNA, the CDR3 is TGTGCCAGCAGTTACAAGAACCGGCTTGGCCCACGGAGACAGGGTACTAATGAAAAACTGTTTTTT. Amino acids: CASSYKNRLGPRRQGTNEKLFF.

This rearrangement joins TRBV14 to TRBJ2-1; the D gene could be TRBD1 or TRBD2 (6 bases each). V dropped 0 bases and J dropped 8 bases, with 20 bases sitting between them. The CDR3 loop spans 17 amino acids. Germline V CDR1 and CDR2: SGHDN, FVKESK. The CDR3 reads CASSQDRPFRGPDEQFF. The CDR3, as DNA: TGTGCCAGCAGCCAAGATCGCCCTTTTCGGGGGCCCGATGAGCAGTTCTTC.

The chain links TRBV27 to TRBJ1-4, with D unclear. CDR3 size: 13 residues. Germline V gene lookup returns CDR1 MNHEY and CDR2 SMNVEV (reference sequence). Trimming removed 3 bases from V and 10 bases from J, with 12 bases in between. The CDR3 nucleotides read TGTGCCAGCAGTTTTAATGGGCGGCCAAAACTGTTTTTT. Translation: CASSFNGRPKLFF.

In its sample, this clone was seen a few times. This chain links TRBV11-2 with TRBJ1-3; D unclear. Germline V CDR1 and CDR2: SGHAT, FQNNGV. Trimming removed 5 bases from V and 0 bases from J, with 14 bases in between. The CDR3 covers 16 residues. CDR3 bases: TGTGCCAGCAGCCAAATATCCAGCGACTCTGGAAACACCATATATTTT. This codes for CASSQISSDSGNTIYF. Full variable domain (missing parts from reference TRBV11-2 and TRBJ1-3): EAGVAQSPRYKIIEKRQSVAFWCNPISGHATLYWYQQILGQGPKLLIQFQNNGVVDDSQLPKDRFSAERLKGVDSTLKIQPAKLEDSAVYLCASSQISSDSGNTIYFGEGSWLTVV.

This clone was observed a handful of times. The chain links TRBV7-2 to TRBJ2-1, with TRBD1 as a possible D gene (6 bases). CDR1 is SGHTA, CDR2 FQGNSA, per germline. V lost 0 bases to trimming and J lost 4 bases, with 13 bases between them. The CDR3 has 16 residues. CDR3 nucleotides: TGTGCCAGCAGCTTAGCCAACGGGACAAGATACAATGAGCAGTTCTTC. It specifies CASSLANGTRYNEQFF.

The V call is TRBV7-3, the J call TRBJ2-2; D remains ambiguous. This CDR3 has 14 residues. The V end lost 5 bases, the J end lost 9 bases, and 16 bases lay between the germline ends. Germline V lookup: CDR1 SGHTA, CDR2 FQGTGA. The CDR3 region has the DNA TGTGCCAGCAGCACCCAAGGCAGTGGCAGGGAGCTGTTTTTT. Translation gives CASSTQGSGRELFF.

The chain is built from TRBV18 and TRBJ2-3; perhaps TRBD1 as D (5 bases). The CDR3 length is 15 residues. V lost 0 bases and J 2 bases, leaving 9 bases between the germline ends. Germline V gene sequence: CDR1 KGHSH, CDR2 LQKENI. As DNA, the CDR3 is TGTGCCAGCTCACCACCAGGGGCGGACACAGATACGCAGTATTTT. Translated: CASSPPGADTDTQYF.

The CDR3 sequence: CASGQEPSNQPQHF. As DNA, the CDR3 is TGTGCCAGCGGGCAGGAACCTAGCAATCAGCCCCAGCATTTT. The rearrangement joins TRBV5-8 to TRBJ1-5, with D unclear. The CDR3 is 14 amino acids. Per the germline V gene, CDR1 is SGHTS and CDR2 is YDEGEE. V shed 7 bases and J shed 0 bases, with 11 bases lying between them.

V and J are TRBV28 and TRBJ2-7; D perhaps matches TRBD1 (6 bases). The CDR3 contains 15 residues. V lost 6 bases and J 3 bases, leaving 18 bases between the germline ends. The germline V gene encodes CDR1 MDHEN and CDR2 SYDVKM. The CDR3 protein is CASSLDRTYFYEQYV. The CDR3, as DNA: TGTGCCAGCAGCTTAGACAGGACTTACTTCTACGAGCAGTACGTC.